Presented here are 20 T cell receptor beta chains from one specimen sequenced in a study of T cells in Graves' hyperthyroidism and ophthalmopathy. Amplification yielded TCR beta CDR3 regions, with RNA transcripts as the source. Carried out on the TCR CDR3, a first-round RT-PCR used the HTBI primer set. TCRdb re-derived calls from the multiplex PCR reads in MiXCR, one entry per CDR3 protein. The sample has 550,000 to 800,000 distinct CDR3 sequences, roughly 15% seen once; the top ten hold approximately 8.4%. Material: blood. Receptor source: a man aged 18 to 35 with Graves' hyperthyroidism.

The V gene is TRBV5-1, the J gene TRBJ2-3; tentative D call: TRBD2 (6 bases). The germline V and J ends were trimmed by 0 bases and 3 bases, with 17 bases remaining between them. The CDR3 spans 17 residues. The germline gives CDR1 SGHRS, CDR2 YFSETQ. The CDR3 nucleotides are TGCGCCAGCAGCTTGGCCAATATAGTAGCGGTAACAGATACGCAGTATTTT. It codes for CASSLANIVAVTDTQYF.

The genes are TRBV29-1 and TRBJ2-7; D perhaps matches TRBD2 (5 bases). CDR3 size: 13 residues. Trimming left V 5 bases short and J 3 bases short, with 14 bases between. Germline-derived CDR1 and CDR2 are SQVTM and ANQGSEA. CDR3 in amino acids: CSVSLRGNYEQYF. In DNA form, the CDR3 reads TGCAGCGTTTCGCTACGGGGAAACTACGAGCAGTACTTC.

The sample holds a few counts of this clonotype. Its ends do not fully match the called genes, so a read error is possible. In nucleotides, the CDR3 is TGTGCCAGCGGCTTCCTTGCGGGAGGTGCGGATACGCAGTATTTT. This translates into CASGFLAGGADTQYF. The genes are TRBV7-2 and TRBJ2-3, with TRBD2 identical over 8 bases. This CDR3 is built from 15 residues. From germline, CDR1 is SGHTA and CDR2 FQGNSA. The full variable domain, completed using reference TRBV7-2 and TRBJ2-3, is GAGVSQSPSNKVTEKGKDVELRCDPISGHTALYWYRQSLGQGLEFLIYFQGNSAPDKSGLPSDRFSAERTGGSVSTLTIQRTQQEDSAVYLCASGFLAGGADTQYFGPGTRLTVL.

Ten or more counts support this clonotype. The J gene is TRBJ2-7, the V gene TRBV6-5; 8 bases line up with TRBD1. The J segment lost 5 bases and the V segment lost 0 bases, leaving 6 bases of the junction unmatched. CDR3 length equals 15 residues. Germline V CDR1 and CDR2: MNHEY, SVGAGI. In DNA, the CDR3 is TGTGCCAGCAGTTACTCGAAGCCAGGGGGCAACGAGCAGTACTTC. Protein: CASSYSKPGGNEQYF.

The table lists this clonotype with many counts. CDR3 amino acids: CASSRTVPWDEKLFF. The CDR3 DNA reads as TGTGCCAGCAGTCGGACGGTCCCGTGGGATGAAAAACTGTTTTTT. The rearrangement links TRBV2 to TRBJ1-4; D gene uncertain. V dropped 5 bases and J dropped 6 bases, with 16 bases sitting between them. The CDR3 contains 15 residues. The germline CDR1 and CDR2 sequences are SNHLY and FYNNEI.

There are many counts of this clonotype. This rearrangement joins TRBV28 to TRBJ2-3; TRBD1 agrees at 7 bases. The CDR3 runs 13 residues. The ends lost 6 bases at V and 1 base at J; junction bases unmatched: 1. CDR1 and CDR2 (germline): MDHEN, SYDVKM. The CDR3 DNA follows: TGTGCCAGCAGCCAGGGGGGCACAGATACGCAGTATTTT. Its protein is CASSQGGTDTQYF.

Concerning this clonotype itself: A single base separates this from a much larger clone, so it may be a read error. The chain couples TRBV10-3 to TRBJ1-1, with D hard to call. CDR1 and CDR2 from the germline V gene are ENHRY and SYGVKD. This CDR3 contains 11 residues. The germline V and J ends were trimmed by 4 bases and 4 bases, with 4 bases remaining between them. The CDR3 spells CAISVTTEAFF. CDR3 bases: TGTGCCATCAGTGTGACCACTGAAGCTTTCTTT.

This clonotype was detected ten times or more. The V gene is TRBV6-4, the J gene TRBJ2-7; 10 nucleotides match TRBD2. Unmatched junction bases numbered 11, after V lost 2 bases and J lost 1 base. The CDR3 loop spans 18 amino acids. Germline CDR1 is MRHNA and CDR2 is SNTAGT. CDR3 bases: TGTGCCAGCAGTGACCCCAGGCTAGCGGGAGACTTATCCTACGAGCAGTACTTC. It is translated as CASSDPRLAGDLSYEQYF.

The chain has TRBV6-1 and TRBJ1-2, with D perhaps TRBD1 (5 bases). Trimming pared 10 bases from V and 8 bases from J, leaving 20 bases between. The CDR3 extends over 13 amino acids. The germline gives CDR1 MNHNS, CDR2 SASEGT. The CDR3 is CATGLGGREGYTF. CDR3 nucleotides: TGTGCCACAGGGTTGGGGGGGAGAGAAGGCTACACCTTC.

The chain uses TRBV29-1 and TRBJ2-3, with D unresolved. With 5 bases removed from V and 5 bases from J, the gap between germline ends came to 8 bases. Germline V gene sequence: CDR1 SQVTM, CDR2 ANQGSEA. The CDR3 is 11 residues long. CDR3 sequence reads: CSVLLGDTQYF. The CDR3 coding sequence is TGCAGCGTTCTCCTAGGAGATACGCAGTATTTT.

This clonotype occurred a few times. One end of the junction varies from germline; a read error may be responsible. The chain couples TRBV6-2 or TRBV6-3 to TRBJ1-5; D unclear. This CDR3 is 14 amino acids long. CDR1 is MNHEY and CDR2 is SVGEGT in the germline V gene. The CDR3 protein is CASSYQFSNRPQHF. The CDR3, as DNA: TGTGCCAGCAGTTACCAGTTTAGCAATCGGCCCCAGCATTTT.

This clonotype was counted ten times or more. V usage is TRBV3-1 and J usage is TRBJ2-1; no firm D call. Germline lookup yields CDR1 LGHDT and CDR2 YNNKEL (reference sequence). CDR3 size: 17 residues. V lost 1 base, J lost 3 bases, and 16 bases lay in between. Here the CDR3 reads CASSQAMGSNYYNEQFF. CDR3 coding DNA: TGTGCCAGCAGCCAAGCCATGGGTAGCAATTACTACAATGAGCAGTTCTTC.

Comment on this clonotype: One base away lies a much larger clone, so this may be a sequencing read error. The CDR3: CASSLYGEDTGELFF. Written as DNA, the CDR3 is TGCGCCAGCAGCTTGTACGGGGAAGACACCGGGGAGCTGTTTTTT. This chain uses TRBV5-1 with TRBJ2-2; maybe TRBD2 (5 bases). The CDR3 length is 15 residues. CDR1 and CDR2 from the germline V gene are SGHRS and YFSETQ. V was clipped by 1 base and J by 3 bases, with 10 bases between them.

The table lists this clonotype with many counts. The rearrangement links TRBV2 to TRBJ2-1; 7 nucleotides line up with TRBD1. The CDR3 runs to 14 residues. CDR1 and CDR2 from the germline V gene are SNHLY and FYNNEI. V shed 3 bases and J 4 bases; nucleotides not matched to a gene: 3. The DNA for the CDR3 is TGTGCCAGCAGTGAGGACAGGTCGTACAATGAGCAGTTCTTC. It translates to CASSEDRSYNEQFF.

This clonotype was seen only a few times. This rearrangement joins TRBV28 to TRBJ1-5, with TRBD1 matching over 9 bases. V lost 5 bases, J lost 2 bases, and 10 bases stayed unmatched. The CDR3 consists of 17 residues. Per germline, CDR1 MDHEN and CDR2 SYDVKM. The CDR3 DNA follows: TGTGCCAGCAGTCAAGTTCCGGGACAGGGTGGCAATCAGCCCCAGCATTTT. Amino acids: CASSQVPGQGGNQPQHF.

This clonotype appeared a few times. As DNA, the CDR3 is TGTGCCAGCAGTGCCTACAGGGAGAAGAATGGCTACACCTTC. Protein product: CASSAYREKNGYTF. The chain uses TRBV2 and TRBJ1-2; D might be TRBD1 (6 bases). The V end lost 4 bases, the J end lost 6 bases, and 15 bases lay between the germline ends. Germline assignment: CDR1 SNHLY and CDR2 FYNNEI. The CDR3 covers 14 residues.

This clonotype has a count of ten or more. The rearrangement uses TRBV28 and TRBJ2-7, with D possibly being TRBD1 or TRBD2 (5 bases each). The V end was cut by 2 bases, the J end by 2 bases, with 10 bases between. The V gene's germline CDR1 is MDHEN and CDR2 SYDVKM. This CDR3 spans 14 amino acids. The CDR3 sequence: CASSLDSGPYEQYF. The CDR3 DNA sequence: TGTGCCAGCAGTTTAGATTCGGGGCCCTACGAGCAGTACTTC.

V gene TRBV4-2 combines with J gene TRBJ2-1; 8 bases agree with TRBD2. J lost 8 bases, V lost 4 bases, and 10 bases had no gene match. The CDR3 is 15 residues long. The germline gives CDR1 LGHNA, CDR2 YNFKEQ. The CDR3 nucleotides read TGTGCCAGCAGCCCTGTGGTAGCGGGAATGTATGAGCAGTTCTTC. The encoded protein is CASSPVVAGMYEQFF.

This clonotype was seen a few times. The rearrangement uses TRBV20-1 and TRBJ1-2; maybe TRBD1 (6 bases). The germline V gene has CDR1 DFQATT and CDR2 SNEGSKA (reference sequence). The ends were cut back, 0 bases at V and 0 bases at J, with 14 bases in the middle. The CDR3 spans 16 residues. The CDR3 is CSARDWQGPTNYGYTF. CDR3 DNA sequence: TGCAGTGCTAGAGATTGGCAGGGGCCTACTAACTATGGCTACACCTTC.

This clonotype was detected only a few times. The chain links TRBV10-3 to TRBJ1-4; perhaps TRBD1 as D (6 bases). The CDR3 sequence is 12 residues long. Germline assignment: CDR1 ENHRY and CDR2 SYGVKD. V was pared by 6 bases and J by 10 bases, with 12 bases between. The CDR3 loop reads CAIRETGGKLFF. Written as DNA, the CDR3 is TGTGCCATCAGAGAGACAGGCGGAAAACTGTTTTTT.